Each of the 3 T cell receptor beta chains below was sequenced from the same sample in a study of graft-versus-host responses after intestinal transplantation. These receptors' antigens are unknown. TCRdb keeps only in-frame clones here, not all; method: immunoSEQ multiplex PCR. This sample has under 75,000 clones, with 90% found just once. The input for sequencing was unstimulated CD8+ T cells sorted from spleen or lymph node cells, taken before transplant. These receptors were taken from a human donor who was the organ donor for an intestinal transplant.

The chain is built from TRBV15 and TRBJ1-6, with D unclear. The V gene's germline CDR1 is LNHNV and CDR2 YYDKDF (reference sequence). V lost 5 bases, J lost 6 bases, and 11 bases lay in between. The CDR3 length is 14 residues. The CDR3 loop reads CATSGSGINSPLHF. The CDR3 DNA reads TGTGCCACCAGCGGATCCGGGATTAATTCACCCCTCCACTTT.

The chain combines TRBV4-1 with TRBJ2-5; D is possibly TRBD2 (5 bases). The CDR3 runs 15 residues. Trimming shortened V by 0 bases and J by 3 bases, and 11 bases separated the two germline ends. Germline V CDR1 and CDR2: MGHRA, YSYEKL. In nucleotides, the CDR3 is TGCGCCAGCAGCCAAGATCGGGAAAGGGAAGAGACCCAGTACTTC. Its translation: CASSQDREREETQYF.

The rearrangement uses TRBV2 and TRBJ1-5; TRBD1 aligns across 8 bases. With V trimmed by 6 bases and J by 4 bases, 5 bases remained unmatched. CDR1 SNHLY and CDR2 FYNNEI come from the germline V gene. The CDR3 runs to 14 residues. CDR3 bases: TGTGCCAGCAGCGGGACAGGAGAAAATCAGCCCCAGCATTTT. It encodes CASSGTGENQPQHF.